What follows are 27 T cell receptor beta chains derived from one specimen sequenced in a study of beta chain features in type 1 diabetes. The authors reverse transcribed all of the isolated RNA, so sequencing captured expressed TCRB transcripts. The protocol was immunoSEQ multiplex PCR, while the TCRdb copy is restricted to in-frame clones and leaves out a portion. The table lists around 350,000 clones, roughly 12% of them singletons. Sequenced material: naive CD4+ T cells from blood. These receptor sequences come from a man aged 18 to 29 in good health.

This clone has just a few counts. V gene TRBV29-1 combines with J gene TRBJ2-7; D is perhaps TRBD1 (8 bases). Germline V gene lookup returns CDR1 SQVTM and CDR2 ANQGSEA. V lost 7 bases to trimming and J lost 3 bases, with 19 bases between them. The CDR3 runs 14 residues. As DNA, the CDR3 is TGCAGCGCAACCCGACAGGGGAGGGTCTACGAGCAGTACTTC. Protein product: CSATRQGRVYEQYF.

This clone was recorded a few times. V is TRBV30 and J is TRBJ1-1, with 9 bases identical to TRBD1. CDR1 and CDR2 (germline): GTSNPN, SVGIG (reference sequence). The J segment lost 10 bases and the V segment lost 4 bases, leaving 4 bases of the junction unmatched. The CDR3 contains 11 residues. CDR3 sequence: CAWNDRGRAFF. The CDR3 DNA follows: TGTGCCTGGAACGACAGGGGGAGAGCTTTCTTT.

This sequence joins TRBV7-9 and TRBJ2-1, with TRBD1 identical over 7 bases. The germline CDR1 and CDR2 sequences are SEHNR and FQNEAQ (reference sequence). J lost 4 bases, V lost 7 bases, and 10 bases had no gene match. The CDR3 totals 15 residues. The CDR3 loop reads CASTNRGHKYNEQFF. CDR3 nucleotide sequence: TGTGCCAGCACCAACAGGGGCCACAAGTACAATGAGCAGTTCTTC.

The chain links TRBV11-1 to TRBJ1-4; D may be TRBD1 (6 bases). Trimming pared 4 bases from V and 6 bases from J, leaving 15 bases between. CDR1 and CDR2 from the germline V gene are SGHAT and FQDESV (reference sequence). The CDR3 length is 15 residues. Written as DNA, the CDR3 is TGTGCCAGCAGCTCCCGGACAGCGGGGGATGAAAAACTGTTTTTT. This gives the protein CASSSRTAGDEKLFF.

This clone was seen only a few times. The chain carries TRBV30 and TRBJ2-1, with TRBD2 identical over 8 bases. The CDR3 is made up of 15 amino acids. The germline gives CDR1 GTSNPN, CDR2 SVGIG (reference sequence). V trimming: 1 base; J trimming: 7 bases; junction bases outside the gene matches: 9. The CDR3 reads CAWSAALAGRNEQFF. CDR3 nucleotide sequence: TGTGCCTGGAGTGCTGCGCTAGCGGGTAGGAATGAGCAGTTCTTC.

This clone was seen more than once but under ten times. J is TRBJ2-5 and V is TRBV30, with 7 nucleotides matching TRBD1. Germline CDR1 reads GTSNPN; CDR2 reads SVGIG (reference sequence). V was pared by 2 bases and J by 5 bases, with 14 bases of the junction left unmatched. The CDR3 has 16 amino acids. The CDR3 region has the DNA TGTGCCTGGAGTACTGGGACAGCCCACTTTTCGGAGACCCAGTACTTC. Amino acid sequence: CAWSTGTAHFSETQYF. The full variable domain, in which reference TRBV30 and TRBJ2-5 provide the parts outside the CDR3, is SQTIHQWPATLVQPVGSPLSLECTVEGTSNPNLYWYRQAAGRGLQLLFYSVGIGQISSEVPQNLSASRPQDRQFILSSKKLLLSDSGFYLCAWSTGTAHFSETQYFGPGTRLLVL.

This clone was recorded a few times. CDR3: CASSQWTGNTDTQYF. Written as DNA, the CDR3 is TGCGCCAGCAGCCAATGGACAGGGAACACAGATACGCAGTATTTT. The chain uses TRBV4-3 and TRBJ2-3; 8 bases line up with TRBD1. The CDR3 runs to 15 residues. V shed 2 bases, J shed 2 bases, and the junction held 3 bases outside the gene matches. Germline lookup yields CDR1 LGHNA and CDR2 YSLEER.

This clone came up a few times. V is TRBV7-2 and J is TRBJ2-7; 9 nucleotides line up with TRBD2. This CDR3 spans 16 amino acids. Germline assignment: CDR1 SGHTA and CDR2 FQGNSA. Trimming at V came to 6 bases and at J to 4 bases, leaving 13 bases not matched to a gene. The CDR3 nucleotides read TGTGCCAGCAGACGAGAACCGGGACTAGCCCAATACGAGCAGTACTTC. Translated: CASRREPGLAQYEQYF.

V gene TRBV7-9 combines with J gene TRBJ2-1, with D perhaps TRBD2 (6 bases). Germline V gene data show CDR1 as SEHNR and CDR2 as FQNEAQ (reference sequence). Trimming took off 5 bases at V and 15 bases at J, with 17 bases between the two ends. The CDR3 length is 12 residues. The CDR3 sequence is CASSPPGAGLFF. The CDR3 DNA reads as TGTGCCAGCAGCCCCCCGGGAGCAGGGTTGTTCTTC.

This chain links TRBV5-1 with TRBJ2-2, with 7 bases matching TRBD1. The CDR3 totals 16 residues. CDR1 and CDR2 (germline): SGHRS, YFSETQ. V shed 0 bases and J 3 bases; nucleotides not matched to a gene: 5. CDR3 protein: CASSLVVQGHTGELFF. CDR3 in DNA: TGCGCCAGCAGCTTGGTTGTACAGGGGCACACCGGGGAGCTGTTTTTT.

This clone came up a few times. V usage is TRBV9 and J usage is TRBJ2-3, with TRBD2 identical over 14 bases. The CDR3 has 17 residues. Unmatched junction bases numbered 2, after V lost 0 bases and J lost 2 bases. Germline values: CDR1 SGDLS, CDR2 YYNGEE. In DNA form, the CDR3 reads TGTGCCAGCAGCGTAGTGGGACTAGCGGGAGACACAGATACGCAGTATTTT. This gives the protein CASSVVGLAGDTDTQYF. Full variable domain (missing parts from reference TRBV9 and TRBJ2-3): DSGVTQTPKHLITATGQRVTLRCSPRSGDLSVYWYQQSLDQGLQFLIQYYNGEERAKGNILERFSAQQFPDLHSELNLSSLELGDSALYFCASSVVGLAGDTDTQYFGPGTRLTVL.

This clone was counted a few times. This rearrangement joins TRBV27 to TRBJ1-5; TRBD1 might be the D (5 bases). CDR1 is MNHEY and CDR2 is SMNVEV in the germline V gene (reference sequence). This CDR3 region has 14 residues. V was shortened by 3 bases and J by 3 bases, with 9 bases between the two germline ends. The CDR3 loop reads CASSFAGYNQPQHF. The CDR3 DNA reads as TGTGCCAGCAGTTTTGCAGGGTACAATCAGCCCCAGCATTTT.

On this clone: This sample also contains other DNA sequences that code for the same CDR3. The rearrangement uses TRBV7-2 and TRBJ2-7; tentative D call: TRBD1 (5 bases). CDR3 length equals 15 residues. Looked up from germline, CDR1 is SGHTA and CDR2 is FQGNSA. Trimming stripped 1 base from V and 0 bases from J, with 10 bases between. In DNA form, the CDR3 reads TGTGCCAGCAGCTTAGTTAGGGGAAGCTCCTACGAGCAGTACTTC. Its translation: CASSLVRGSSYEQYF.

The chain carries TRBV9 and TRBJ2-7; possible D gene TRBD1, 6 bases. CDR1 is SGDLS and CDR2 is YYNGEE in the germline V gene. The CDR3 loop spans 14 amino acids. The ends were cut back, 1 base at V and 2 bases at J, with 10 bases in the middle. This chain's CDR3 is CASSVQGTPYEQYF. The CDR3 DNA follows: TGTGCCAGCAGCGTACAGGGGACGCCCTACGAGCAGTACTTC.

This clone was counted between two and nine times. The chain uses TRBV7-9 and TRBJ2-1; a weak D match, TRBD2 (6 bases). Between the trimmed V and J ends, which lost 5 bases and 8 bases, there was a span of 25 bases. The CDR3 contains 17 residues. Germline assignment: CDR1 SEHNR and CDR2 FQNEAQ (reference sequence). This CDR3 is CASSLGDSWARGYEQFF. The CDR3 region has the DNA TGTGCCAGCAGCCTTGGTGACTCATGGGCGCGGGGTTATGAGCAGTTCTTC. Filled out from reference TRBV7-9 and TRBJ2-1, the complete variable domain reads DTGVSQNPRHKITKRGQNVTFRCDPISEHNRLYWYRQTLGQGPEFLTYFQNEAQLEKSRLLSDRFSAERPKGSFSTLEIQRTEQGDSAMYLCASSLGDSWARGYEQFFGPGTRLTVL.

V is TRBV19 and J is TRBJ2-2; D may be TRBD1 (6 bases). Trimming stripped 5 bases from V and 2 bases from J, with 9 bases between. The CDR3 sequence is 14 residues long. CDR1 and CDR2 from the germline V gene are LNHDA and SQIVND (reference sequence). In nucleotides, the CDR3 is TGTGCCAGTAGTTCGGGACATAACACCGGGGAGCTGTTTTTT. Its protein product is CASSSGHNTGELFF.

The chain combines TRBV29-1 with TRBJ2-7; D is perhaps TRBD1 (5 bases). The CDR3 is 12 amino acids. From germline, CDR1 is SQVTM and CDR2 ANQGSEA. The V and J ends lost 3 bases and 7 bases respectively, with 13 bases between them. CDR3 region: CSVELGAWEQYF. In DNA form, the CDR3 reads TGCAGCGTTGAGCTTGGGGCCTGGGAGCAGTACTTC.

This clone was found a few times. The CDR3 protein is CASSLVYEGADTQYF. The DNA for the CDR3 is TGTGCCAGCAGCTTAGTCTATGAGGGAGCAGATACGCAGTATTTT. The J gene is TRBJ2-3, the V gene TRBV11-2, with TRBD2 as a possible D gene (5 bases). The V and J ends lost 1 base and 4 bases respectively, with 12 bases between them. The CDR3 consists of 15 residues. The V gene's germline CDR1 is SGHAT and CDR2 FQNNGV.

This clone was counted many times. The V call is TRBV29-1, the J call TRBJ2-1; D remains unclear. The germline V gene encodes CDR1 SQVTM and CDR2 ANQGSEA. Trimming removed 7 bases at V and 1 base at J, with 8 bases between. The CDR3 totals 12 residues. The CDR3 spells CSGRLSYNEQFF. CDR3 sequence (DNA): TGCAGCGGCAGACTTTCCTACAATGAGCAGTTCTTC.

CDR3 residues: CASSQAWTGVKLGTEAFF. CDR3 bases: TGCGCCAGCAGCCAAGCATGGACAGGGGTTAAGTTGGGCACTGAAGCTTTCTTT. The V gene is TRBV4-3, the J gene TRBJ1-1, with 9 bases that match TRBD1. Germline values: CDR1 LGHNA, CDR2 YSLEER. The V gene end was trimmed by 1 base and the J gene end by 4 bases; junction bases not matched to a gene: 13. The CDR3 loop spans 18 amino acids.

Comment on this clone: Other DNA sequences of this sample code for an identical CDR3. The rearrangement links TRBV6-5 to TRBJ2-1; 11 bases agree with TRBD2. V was pared by 2 bases and J by 4 bases, with 1 base of the junction left unmatched. Germline lookup yields CDR1 MNHEY and CDR2 SVGAGI. CDR3 length: 15 residues. DNA of the CDR3: TGTGCCAGCAGTTACGGGACTAGCGGTTACAATGAGCAGTTCTTC. Its translation: CASSYGTSGYNEQFF.

This clone appeared a few times. The chain carries TRBV7-2 and TRBJ2-5; a weak D match, TRBD1 (5 bases). This CDR3 is built from 12 residues. Trimming took 5 bases from V and 5 from J, leaving 9 bases between them. Germline V CDR1 and CDR2: SGHTA, FQGNSA. DNA of the CDR3: TGTGCCAGCAGCAATTACAGGGAGACCCAGTACTTC. Protein: CASSNYRETQYF.

This clone occurred a few times. The rearrangement joins TRBV10-3 to TRBJ2-1, with 11 nucleotides matching TRBD1. This CDR3 spans 14 amino acids. Germline V lookup: CDR1 ENHRY, CDR2 SYGVKD. The V and J ends lost 7 bases and 7 bases, in that order; junction bases with no gene match: 6. This CDR3 is CAITPGQGVNEQFF. DNA of the CDR3: TGTGCCATCACCCCGGGACAGGGGGTTAATGAGCAGTTCTTC.

In its sample, this clone was seen a few times. This chain links TRBV14 with TRBJ1-2, with 7 bases aligning to TRBD1. From germline, CDR1 is SGHDN and CDR2 FVKESK. The J segment lost 4 bases and the V segment lost 0 bases, leaving 14 bases of the junction unmatched. The CDR3 consists of 18 residues. As DNA, the CDR3 is TGTGCCAGCAGCCAAGATCAGAAACGACAGGGCAAATTCTATGGCTACACCTTC. Its translation is CASSQDQKRQGKFYGYTF.

The rearrangement joins TRBV19 to TRBJ1-5; TRBD1 is a possible D gene (6 bases). The CDR3 is 15 residues long. Germline assignment: CDR1 LNHDA and CDR2 SQIVND (reference sequence). Trimming took 1 base from V and 6 from J, leaving 13 bases between them. The CDR3 spells CASSIAPAGAQPQHF. DNA for the CDR3: TGTGCCAGTAGTATAGCTCCCGCAGGGGCTCAGCCCCAGCATTTT.

This clone was seen a handful of times. The chain recombines TRBV4-1 with TRBJ2-7; 7 nucleotides match TRBD2. The CDR3 is made up of 14 amino acids. Trimming removed 2 bases from V and 2 bases from J; junction bases left unmatched: 3. The V gene's germline CDR1 is MGHRA and CDR2 YSYEKL. CDR3 residues: CASSQLGRPYEQYF. The CDR3 nucleotides are TGCGCCAGCAGCCAACTCGGGAGGCCCTACGAGCAGTACTTC.

This chain connects TRBV11-2 to TRBJ2-6; the match to TRBD1 covers 7 bases. The J segment lost 4 bases and the V segment lost 5 bases, leaving 5 bases of the junction unmatched. The CDR3 is 15 residues long. Germline V lookup: CDR1 SGHAT, CDR2 FQNNGV. CDR3 DNA sequence: TGTGCCAGCAGCAAAAGGGGGCCCGGGGCCAACGTCCTGACTTTC. Amino acids: CASSKRGPGANVLTF.